Each of the 16 T cell receptor beta chains below was sequenced from the same sample in a study of Graves' ophthalmopathy and Graves' hyperthyroidism. The authors amplified TCR beta CDR3 regions, and they did so from RNA transcripts for repertoire sequencing. Investigators did first-round RT-PCR with HTBI primers, then second-round multiplex PCR. Via MiXCR, TCRdb re-called the multiplex PCR reads, giving one row per CDR3 protein. The table lists over a million distinct CDR3 sequences, 36% of them singletons. Material for sequencing was peripheral blood or thyroid tissue (not recorded which). The origin of the receptors is an adult man with Graves' hyperthyroidism.

Of note for this clonotype: A read error may be the cause here, since a much bigger clone is one base away. V is TRBV7-9 and J is TRBJ1-5, with D maybe TRBD1 (6 bases). Per the germline V gene, CDR1 is SEHNR and CDR2 is FQNEAQ (reference sequence). The CDR3 loop spans 14 amino acids. As DNA, the CDR3 is TGTGCCAACAGCTTAGGGGGAACCAATCAGCCCCAGCATTTT. Residues: CANSLGGTNQPQHF.

Only a few counts were recorded for this clonotype. This chain links TRBV7-9 with TRBJ1-4; D not certain. V lost 4 bases and J 0 bases, leaving 6 bases between the germline ends. The length of the CDR3 is 14 residues. Germline CDR1 SEHNR, CDR2 FQNEAQ (reference sequence). The CDR3: CASSSETTNEKLFF. CDR3 bases: TGTGCCAGCAGCTCAGAGACAACTAATGAAAAACTGTTTTTT. Complete variable domain (other parts from reference TRBV7-9 and TRBJ1-4): DTGVSQNPRHKITKRGQNVTFRCDPISEHNRLYWYRQTLGQGPEFLTYFQNEAQLEKSRLLSDRFSAERPKGSFSTLEIQRTEQGDSAMYLCASSSETTNEKLFFGSGTQLSVL.

This sequence joins TRBV6-9 and TRBJ2-5; 7 bases match TRBD2. Germline CDR1 MNHGY, CDR2 SVAAGI. This CDR3 has 13 residues. The ends lost 7 bases at V and 2 bases at J; junction bases unmatched: 4. CDR3: CASTPSGQETQYF. The CDR3 region has the DNA TGTGCCAGCACCCCTAGCGGACAAGAGACCCAGTACTTC.

This chain uses TRBV2 with TRBJ2-5; 8 positions agree with TRBD1. In germline, CDR1 is SNHLY, CDR2 FYNNEI. There are 16 residues in the CDR3. With 7 bases clipped from V and 6 bases from J, the junction kept 16 bases outside the gene matches. CDR3 coding DNA: TGTGCCAGCACCCCGCCTAGGAGACAGGGGCTCAAGACCCAGTACTTC. It encodes CASTPPRRQGLKTQYF. Variable domain in full (rest from reference TRBV2 and TRBJ2-5): EPEVTQTPSHQVTQMGQEVILRCVPISNHLYFYWYRQILGQKVEFLVSFYNNEISEKSEIFDDQFSVERPDGSNFTLKIRSTKLEDSAMYFCASTPPRRQGLKTQYFGPGTRLLVL.

V is TRBV29-1 and J is TRBJ1-1; D is perhaps TRBD1 (6 bases). Trimming pared 3 bases from V and 6 bases from J, leaving 35 bases between. This CDR3 is 20 amino acids long. Looked up from germline, CDR1 is SQVTM and CDR2 is ANQGSEA. The CDR3, as DNA: TGCAGCGTTGACCTAAAAGTAGGGGTCCGGGGGCCAGGATTGGGTCCTGAAGCTTTCTTT. This codes for CSVDLKVGVRGPGLGPEAFF.

The V and J genes are TRBV6-5 and TRBJ1-5, with 7 nucleotides matching TRBD1. With V trimmed by 6 bases and J by 3 bases, 8 bases remained unmatched. CDR3 length: 15 amino acids. Germline V lookup: CDR1 MNHEY, CDR2 SVGAGI. CDR3 loop: CASSRDRDNNQPQHF. The CDR3 DNA follows: TGTGCCAGCAGCCGCGACAGGGACAACAATCAGCCCCAGCATTTT.

The genes are TRBV19 and TRBJ2-7; weak D call: TRBD2 (6 bases). Germline assignment: CDR1 LNHDA and CDR2 SQIVND (reference sequence). The CDR3 has 13 amino acids. DNA for the CDR3: TGTGCTAGAGACCTCGGGAGCTCCTACGAGCAGTACTTC. Encoded protein: CARDLGSSYEQYF.

The chain employs TRBV7-2 and TRBJ1-1; TRBD1 matches 11 bases. CDR3 length equals 13 residues. Germline V gene data show CDR1 as SGHTA and CDR2 as FQGNSA. The junction had 4 bases not matched to a gene; V was cut back by 6 bases and J by 7 bases. CDR3 nucleotide sequence: TGTGCCAGCAGGGGGACAGGGGGGATTGAAGCTTTCTTT. Translation gives CASRGTGGIEAFF.

The genes are TRBV7-8 and TRBJ1-4; D remains unclear. Germline V lookup: CDR1 SGHVS, CDR2 FQNEAQ. The V gene lost 7 bases and the J gene lost 8 bases, with 17 bases spanning the gap. This CDR3 has 14 amino acids. The CDR3 region is CASTPGGNGEKLFF. For the CDR3, the DNA is TGTGCCAGCACCCCGGGAGGTAACGGAGAAAAACTGTTTTTT.

In this sample, this clonotype turned up many times. The V gene is TRBV20-1, the J gene TRBJ2-5; a weak D match, TRBD2 (6 bases). The V and J ends lost 3 bases and 3 bases respectively, with 14 bases between them. CDR1 is DFQATT and CDR2 is SNEGSKA in the germline V gene (reference sequence). The CDR3 length is 14 residues. Here the CDR3 reads CSARAGWGEETQYF. CDR3 bases: TGCAGTGCTAGGGCAGGGTGGGGGGAAGAGACCCAGTACTTC.

This clonotype was observed at least ten times. The genes are TRBV5-1 and TRBJ1-1; the match to TRBD1 covers 7 bases. The germline CDR1 and CDR2 sequences are SGHRS and YFSETQ. V lost 7 bases and J lost 0; bases outside the gene matches: 6. The CDR3 has 14 amino acids. The CDR3 protein is CASAHRGLNTEAFF. CDR3 DNA sequence: TGCGCCAGCGCTCACAGGGGCTTGAACACTGAAGCTTTCTTT.

This clonotype occurred a few times. The V gene is TRBV5-1, the J gene TRBJ2-7, with D maybe TRBD2 (6 bases). The CDR3 runs 15 residues. The ends were cut back, 4 bases at V and 0 bases at J, with 14 bases in the middle. Germline-derived CDR1 and CDR2 are SGHRS and YFSETQ. CDR3 nucleotide sequence: TGCGCCAGCAGCCCCGGGGGTAGGGCCTCCTACGAGCAGTACTTC. Encoded protein: CASSPGGRASYEQYF. The entire variable domain, with the rest obtained from reference TRBV5-1 and TRBJ2-7, is as follows: KAGVTQTPRYLIKTRGQQVTLSCSPISGHRSVSWYQQTPGQGLQFLFEYFSETQRNKGNFPGRFSGRQFSNSRSEMNVSTLELGDSALYLCASSPGGRASYEQYFGPGTRLTVT.

This clonotype appeared a few times. The chain carries TRBV7-2 and TRBJ1-1; no reliable D call. The CDR3 is 16 residues long. V dropped 1 base and J dropped 1 base, with 13 bases sitting between them. Germline lookup yields CDR1 SGHTA and CDR2 FQGNSA. The CDR3 DNA follows: TGTGCCAGCAGCTTAGTTTTTACGGGGAGGAACACTGAAGCTTTCTTT. Its protein is CASSLVFTGRNTEAFF.

This clonotype was seen more than once but under ten times. The chain recombines TRBV20-1 with TRBJ2-5, with D uncertain. CDR1 is DFQATT, CDR2 SNEGSKA, per germline (reference sequence). V was trimmed by 6 bases and J by 3 bases, leaving 5 bases between them. CDR3 length equals 10 residues. Here the CDR3 reads CSAKKETQYF. In DNA, the CDR3 is TGCAGTGCAAAAAAAGAGACCCAGTACTTC.

This clonotype was counted ten times or more. The chain joins TRBV2 to TRBJ2-5; D is uncertain. Between the trimmed V and J ends, which lost 3 bases and 5 bases, there was a span of 10 bases. This CDR3 region has 13 residues. CDR1 and CDR2 (germline): SNHLY, FYNNEI. The CDR3, as DNA: TGTGCCAGCAGTGAGGGTCAGACGGAGACCCAGTACTTC. Translation gives CASSEGQTETQYF. The complete variable domain, with remaining parts taken from reference TRBV2 and TRBJ2-5, reads EPEVTQTPSHQVTQMGQEVILRCVPISNHLYFYWYRQILGQKVEFLVSFYNNEISEKSEIFDDQFSVERPDGSNFTLKIRSTKLEDSAMYFCASSEGQTETQYFGPGTRLLVL.

This clonotype was seen repeatedly, ten times or more. V gene TRBV12-3 or TRBV12-4 combines with J gene TRBJ1-1; the D gene is possibly TRBD1 (6 bases). The CDR3 is 15 residues long. V lost 3 bases and J 2 bases, leaving 13 bases between the germline ends. DNA of the CDR3: TGTGCCAGCAGTTTTAACGCCAGGGGAAACACTGAAGCTTTCTTT. Its protein is CASSFNARGNTEAFF.